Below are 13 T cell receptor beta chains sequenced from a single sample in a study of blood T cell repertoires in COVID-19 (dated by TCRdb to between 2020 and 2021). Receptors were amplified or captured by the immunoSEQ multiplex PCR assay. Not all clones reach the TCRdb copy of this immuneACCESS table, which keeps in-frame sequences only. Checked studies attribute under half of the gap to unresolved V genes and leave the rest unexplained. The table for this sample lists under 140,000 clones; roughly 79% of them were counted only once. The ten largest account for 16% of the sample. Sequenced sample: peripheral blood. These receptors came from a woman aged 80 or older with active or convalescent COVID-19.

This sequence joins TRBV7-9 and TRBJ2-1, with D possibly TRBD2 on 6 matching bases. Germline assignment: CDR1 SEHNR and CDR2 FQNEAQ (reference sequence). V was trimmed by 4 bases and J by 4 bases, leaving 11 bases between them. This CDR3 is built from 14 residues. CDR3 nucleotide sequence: TGTGCCAGCAGCTCCCGACTAGGTTACAATGAGCAGTTCTTC. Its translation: CASSSRLGYNEQFF. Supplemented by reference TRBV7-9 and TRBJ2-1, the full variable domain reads DTGVSQNPRHKITKRGQNVTFRCDPISEHNRLYWYRQTLGQGPEFLTYFQNEAQLEKSRLLSDRFSAERPKGSFSTLEIQRTEQGDSAMYLCASSSRLGYNEQFFGPGTRLTVL.

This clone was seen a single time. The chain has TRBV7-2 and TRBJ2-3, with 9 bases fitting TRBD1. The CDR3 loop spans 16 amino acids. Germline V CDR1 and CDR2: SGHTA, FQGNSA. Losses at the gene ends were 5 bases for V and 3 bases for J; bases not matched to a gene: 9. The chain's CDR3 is CASSTRTGAGTDTQYF. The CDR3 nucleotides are TGTGCCAGCAGCACCCGGACAGGGGCGGGAACAGATACGCAGTATTTT.

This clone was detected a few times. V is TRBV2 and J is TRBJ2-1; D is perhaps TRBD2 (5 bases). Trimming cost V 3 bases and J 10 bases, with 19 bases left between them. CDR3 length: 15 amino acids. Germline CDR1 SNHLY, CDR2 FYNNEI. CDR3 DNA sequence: TGTGCCAGCAGTGAGAGTTGGCTAGCCCAAGGCGAGCAGTTCTTC. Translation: CASSESWLAQGEQFF.

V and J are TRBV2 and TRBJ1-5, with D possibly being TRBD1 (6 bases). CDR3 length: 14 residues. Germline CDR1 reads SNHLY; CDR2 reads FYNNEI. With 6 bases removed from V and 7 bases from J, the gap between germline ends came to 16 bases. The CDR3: CASRDAGVRQPQHF. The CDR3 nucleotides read TGTGCCAGCAGAGACGCAGGGGTACGGCAGCCCCAGCATTTT.

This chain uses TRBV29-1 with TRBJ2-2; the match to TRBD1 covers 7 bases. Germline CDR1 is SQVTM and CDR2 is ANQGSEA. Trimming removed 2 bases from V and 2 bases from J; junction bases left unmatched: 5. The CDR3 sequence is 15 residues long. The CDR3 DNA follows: TGCAGCGTTGAATGGGACAGAGTCAACACCGGGGAGCTGTTTTTT. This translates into CSVEWDRVNTGELFF.

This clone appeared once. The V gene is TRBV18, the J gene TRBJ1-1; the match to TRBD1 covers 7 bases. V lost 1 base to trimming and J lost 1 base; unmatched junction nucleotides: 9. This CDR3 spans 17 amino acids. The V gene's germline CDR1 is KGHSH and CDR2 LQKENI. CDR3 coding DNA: TGTGCCAGCTCACCACTAAGTTGGGACAGTGGGAACACTGAAGCTTTCTTT. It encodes CASSPLSWDSGNTEAFF.

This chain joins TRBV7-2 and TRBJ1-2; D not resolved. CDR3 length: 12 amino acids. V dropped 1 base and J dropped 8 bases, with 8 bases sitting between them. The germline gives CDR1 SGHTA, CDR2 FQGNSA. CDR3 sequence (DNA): TGTGCCAGCAGCTTAGTTGGTGGCGGCTACACCTTC. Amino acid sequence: CASSLVGGGYTF.

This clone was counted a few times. CDR3 amino acids: CASSLGGGYYEQYF. The CDR3 region has the DNA TGTGCCAGCAGCTTAGGTGGGGGCTACTACGAGCAGTACTTC. The chain employs TRBV7-2 and TRBJ2-7; tentatively, D is TRBD1 (6 bases). V lost 1 base to trimming and J lost 3 bases, with 10 bases between them. The CDR3 is made up of 14 amino acids. The germline gives CDR1 SGHTA, CDR2 FQGNSA.

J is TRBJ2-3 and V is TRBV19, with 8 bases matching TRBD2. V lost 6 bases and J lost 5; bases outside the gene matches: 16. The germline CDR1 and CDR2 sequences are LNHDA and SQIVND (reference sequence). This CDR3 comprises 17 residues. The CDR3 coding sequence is TGTGCCAGTAGACATACCCTGGCGGGAGGTACCTTAGATACGCAGTATTTT. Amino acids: CASRHTLAGGTLDTQYF.

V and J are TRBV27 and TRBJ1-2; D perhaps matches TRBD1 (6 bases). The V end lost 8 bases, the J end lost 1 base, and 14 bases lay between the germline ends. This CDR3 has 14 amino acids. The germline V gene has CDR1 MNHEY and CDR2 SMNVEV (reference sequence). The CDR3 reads CASSTGRFNYGYTF. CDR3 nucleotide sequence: TGTGCCAGCTCAACAGGGAGATTTAACTATGGCTACACCTTC.

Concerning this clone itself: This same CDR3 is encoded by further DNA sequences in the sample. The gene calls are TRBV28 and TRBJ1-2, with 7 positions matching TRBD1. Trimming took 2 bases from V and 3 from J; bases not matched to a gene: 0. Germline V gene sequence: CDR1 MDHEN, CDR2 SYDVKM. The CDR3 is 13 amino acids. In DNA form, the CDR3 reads TGTGCCAGCAGTTTAGGGACAGACTATGGCTACACCTTC. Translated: CASSLGTDYGYTF.

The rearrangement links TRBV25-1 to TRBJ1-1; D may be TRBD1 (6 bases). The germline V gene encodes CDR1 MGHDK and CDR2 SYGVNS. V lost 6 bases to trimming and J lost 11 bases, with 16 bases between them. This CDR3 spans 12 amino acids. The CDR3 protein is CASRLEEGGAFF. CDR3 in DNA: TGTGCCAGCAGACTAGAGGAGGGGGGGGCTTTCTTT. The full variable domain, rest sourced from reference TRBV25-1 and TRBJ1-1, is EADIYQTPRYLVIGTGKKITLECSQTMGHDKMYWYQQDPGMELHLIHYSYGVNSTEKGDLSSESTVSRIRTEHFPLTLESARPSHTSQYLCASRLEEGGAFFGQGTRLTVV.

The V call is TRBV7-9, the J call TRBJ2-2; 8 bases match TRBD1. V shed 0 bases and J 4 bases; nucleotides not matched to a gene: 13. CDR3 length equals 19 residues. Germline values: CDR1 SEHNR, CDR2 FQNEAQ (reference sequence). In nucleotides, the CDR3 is TGTGCCAGCAGCTTAGCCCGGGACAGGTTCCCCCCCGGCACCGGGGAGCTGTTTTTT. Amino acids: CASSLARDRFPPGTGELFF.